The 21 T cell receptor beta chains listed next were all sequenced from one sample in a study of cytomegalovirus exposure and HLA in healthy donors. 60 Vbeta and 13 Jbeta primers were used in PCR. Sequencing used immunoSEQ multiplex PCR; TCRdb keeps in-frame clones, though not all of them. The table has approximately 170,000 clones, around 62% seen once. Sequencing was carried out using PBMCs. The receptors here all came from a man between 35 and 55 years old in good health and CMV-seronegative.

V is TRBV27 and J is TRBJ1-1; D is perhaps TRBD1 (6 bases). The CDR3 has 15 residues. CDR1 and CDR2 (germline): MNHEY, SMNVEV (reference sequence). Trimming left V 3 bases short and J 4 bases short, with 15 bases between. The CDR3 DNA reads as TGTGCCAGCAGTTTTGGGGGGGGAGGGGGCACTGAAGCTTTCTTT. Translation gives CASSFGGGGGTEAFF.

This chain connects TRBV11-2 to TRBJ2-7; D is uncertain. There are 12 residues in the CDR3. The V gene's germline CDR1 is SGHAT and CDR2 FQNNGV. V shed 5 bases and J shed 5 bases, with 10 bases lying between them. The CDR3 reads CASSAEENEQYF. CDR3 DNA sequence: TGTGCCAGCAGCGCAGAGGAGAACGAGCAGTACTTC.

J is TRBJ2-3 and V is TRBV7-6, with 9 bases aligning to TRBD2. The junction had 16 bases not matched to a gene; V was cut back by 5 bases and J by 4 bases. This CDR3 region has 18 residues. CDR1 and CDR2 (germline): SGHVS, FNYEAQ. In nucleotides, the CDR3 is TGTGCCAGCAGCCCCTGGGGGGGCCTTAGCGGGGGTTCAGATACGCAGTATTTT. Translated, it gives CASSPWGGLSGGSDTQYF.

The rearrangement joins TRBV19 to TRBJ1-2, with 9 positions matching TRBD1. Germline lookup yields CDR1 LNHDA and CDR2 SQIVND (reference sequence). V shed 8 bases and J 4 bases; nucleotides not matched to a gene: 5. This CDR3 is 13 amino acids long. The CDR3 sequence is CASARTGAYGYTF. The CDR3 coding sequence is TGTGCCAGTGCCCGGACAGGGGCCTATGGCTACACCTTC.

The CDR3 nucleotides read TGTGCCAGCAGCTTCGGGGGGCCGGGGAATACGCAGTATTTT. Translated: CASSFGGPGNTQYF. V and J are TRBV7-2 and TRBJ2-3, with a possible D match to TRBD2 (7 bases). Between the trimmed V and J ends, which lost 3 bases and 7 bases, there was a span of 14 bases. The CDR3 is 14 residues long. The germline V gene encodes CDR1 SGHTA and CDR2 FQGNSA.

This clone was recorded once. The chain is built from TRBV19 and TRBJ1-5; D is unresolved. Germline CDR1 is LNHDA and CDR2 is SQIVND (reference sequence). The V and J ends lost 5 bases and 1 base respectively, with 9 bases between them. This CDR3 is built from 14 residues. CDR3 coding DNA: TGTGCCAGTAGTTGGAGGGCGAGCAATCAGCCCCAGCATTTT. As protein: CASSWRASNQPQHF.

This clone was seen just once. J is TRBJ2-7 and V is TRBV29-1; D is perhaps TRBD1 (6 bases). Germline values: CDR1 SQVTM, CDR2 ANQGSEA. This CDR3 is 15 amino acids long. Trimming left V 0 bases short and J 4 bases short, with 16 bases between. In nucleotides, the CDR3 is TGCAGCGTTGAAGAAATCCCGGGACATGATTACGAGCAGTACTTC. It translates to CSVEEIPGHDYEQYF.

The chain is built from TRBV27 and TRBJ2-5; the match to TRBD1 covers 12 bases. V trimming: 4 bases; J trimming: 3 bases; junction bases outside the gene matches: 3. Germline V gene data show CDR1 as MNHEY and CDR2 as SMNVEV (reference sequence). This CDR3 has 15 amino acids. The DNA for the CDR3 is TGTGCCAGCAGTTCCGGGACAGGGGGCAAAGAGACCCAGTACTTC. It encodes CASSSGTGGKETQYF.

The CDR3, as DNA: TGTGCCAGTAGTACAGACAGGGAAGAGCCCCAGCATTTT. It is translated as CASSTDREEPQHF. The chain carries TRBV19 and TRBJ1-5, with 7 bases identical to TRBD1. Germline CDR1 reads LNHDA; CDR2 reads SQIVND (reference sequence). This CDR3 region has 13 residues. V trimming: 4 bases; J trimming: 8 bases; junction bases outside the gene matches: 5.

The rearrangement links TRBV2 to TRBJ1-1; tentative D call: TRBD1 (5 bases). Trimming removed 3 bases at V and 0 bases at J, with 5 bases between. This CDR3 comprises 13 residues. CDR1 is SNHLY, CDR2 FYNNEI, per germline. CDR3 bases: TGTGCCAGCAGTGAGACAGTGAACACTGAAGCTTTCTTT. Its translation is CASSETVNTEAFF.

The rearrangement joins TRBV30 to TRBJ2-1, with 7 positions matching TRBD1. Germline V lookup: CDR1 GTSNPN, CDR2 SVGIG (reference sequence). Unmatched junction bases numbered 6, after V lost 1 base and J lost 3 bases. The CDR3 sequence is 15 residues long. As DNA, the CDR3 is TGTGCCTGGAGTGACTCGGGACAGCTCTACAATGAGCAGTTCTTC. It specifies CAWSDSGQLYNEQFF.

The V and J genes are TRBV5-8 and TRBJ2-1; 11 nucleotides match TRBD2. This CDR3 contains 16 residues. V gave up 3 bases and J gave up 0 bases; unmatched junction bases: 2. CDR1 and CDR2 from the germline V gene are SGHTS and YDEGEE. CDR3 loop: CASSSGLAGSYNEQFF. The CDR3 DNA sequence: TGTGCCAGCAGCTCTGGACTAGCGGGCTCCTACAATGAGCAGTTCTTC.

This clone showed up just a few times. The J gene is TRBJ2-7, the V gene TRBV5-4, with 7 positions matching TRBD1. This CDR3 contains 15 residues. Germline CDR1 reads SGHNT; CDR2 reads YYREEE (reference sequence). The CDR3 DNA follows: TGTGCGTGCACTCGTATGACAGGGAAGGGCTACGAGCAGTACTTC. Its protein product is CACTRMTGKGYEQYF.

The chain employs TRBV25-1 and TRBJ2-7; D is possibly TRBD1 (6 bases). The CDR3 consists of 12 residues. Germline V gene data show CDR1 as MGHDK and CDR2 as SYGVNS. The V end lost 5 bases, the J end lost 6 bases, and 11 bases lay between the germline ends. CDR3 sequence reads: CASSTAGAEQYF. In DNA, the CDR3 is TGTGCCAGCAGTACCGCAGGGGCCGAGCAGTACTTC.

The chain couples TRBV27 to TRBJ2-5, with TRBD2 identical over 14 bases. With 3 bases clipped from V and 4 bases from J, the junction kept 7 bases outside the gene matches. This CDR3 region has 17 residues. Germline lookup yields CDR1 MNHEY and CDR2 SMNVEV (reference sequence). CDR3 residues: CASSLSGTSGSLETQYF. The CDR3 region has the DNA TGTGCCAGCAGTTTGTCCGGGACTAGCGGGAGTCTAGAGACCCAGTACTTC.

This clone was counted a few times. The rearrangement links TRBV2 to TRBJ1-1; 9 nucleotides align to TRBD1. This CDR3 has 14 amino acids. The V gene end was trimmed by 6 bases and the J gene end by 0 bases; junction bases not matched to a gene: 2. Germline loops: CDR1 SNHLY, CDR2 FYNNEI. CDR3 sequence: CASRGTGMNTEAFF. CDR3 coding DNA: TGTGCCAGCAGGGGGACAGGGATGAACACTGAAGCTTTCTTT.

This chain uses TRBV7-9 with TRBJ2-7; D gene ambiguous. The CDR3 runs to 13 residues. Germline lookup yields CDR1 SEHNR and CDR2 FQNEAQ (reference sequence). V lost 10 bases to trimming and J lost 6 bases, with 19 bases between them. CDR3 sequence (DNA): TGTGCCATTCAAGTACCTGGGCAGGCCGAGCAGTACTTC. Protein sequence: CAIQVPGQAEQYF.

In nucleotides, the CDR3 is TGCGCCAGCAGCCCGGTGATGAGGACAGCCGTTGCAACTAATGAAAAACTGTTTTTT. Translated, it gives CASSPVMRTAVATNEKLFF. The chain is built from TRBV5-1 and TRBJ1-4; tentatively, D is TRBD1 (6 bases). The V end lost 4 bases, the J end lost 0 bases, and 22 bases lay between the germline ends. The length of the CDR3 is 19 residues. The germline V gene has CDR1 SGHRS and CDR2 YFSETQ. The complete variable domain, with remaining parts taken from reference TRBV5-1 and TRBJ1-4, reads KAGVTQTPRYLIKTRGQQVTLSCSPISGHRSVSWYQQTPGQGLQFLFEYFSETQRNKGNFPGRFSGRQFSNSRSEMNVSTLELGDSALYLCASSPVMRTAVATNEKLFFGSGTQLSVL.

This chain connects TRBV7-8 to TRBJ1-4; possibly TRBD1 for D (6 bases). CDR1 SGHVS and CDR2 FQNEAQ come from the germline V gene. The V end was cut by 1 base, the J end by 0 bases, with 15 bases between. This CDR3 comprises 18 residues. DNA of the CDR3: TGTGCCAGCAGCTTAGGCGGCAGGGGTGTTGCAACTAATGAAAAACTGTTTTTT. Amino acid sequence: CASSLGGRGVATNEKLFF.

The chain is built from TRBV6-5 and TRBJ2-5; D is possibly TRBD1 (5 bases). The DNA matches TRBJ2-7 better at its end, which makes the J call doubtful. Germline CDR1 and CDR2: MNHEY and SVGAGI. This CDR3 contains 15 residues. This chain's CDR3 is CASSSLRRGSYEQYF. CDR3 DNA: TGTGCCAGCAGTTCCTTACGAAGGGGCTCCTACGAGCAGTACTTC.

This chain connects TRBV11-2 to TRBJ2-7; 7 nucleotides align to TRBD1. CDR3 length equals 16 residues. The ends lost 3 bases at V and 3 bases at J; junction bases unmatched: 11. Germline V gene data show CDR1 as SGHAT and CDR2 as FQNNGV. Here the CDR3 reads CASSFTRIQGNYEQYF. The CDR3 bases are TGTGCCAGCAGCTTCACACGAATACAGGGGAACTACGAGCAGTACTTC. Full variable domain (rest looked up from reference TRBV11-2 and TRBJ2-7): EAGVAQSPRYKIIEKRQSVAFWCNPISGHATLYWYQQILGQGPKLLIQFQNNGVVDDSQLPKDRFSAERLKGVDSTLKIQPAKLEDSAVYLCASSFTRIQGNYEQYFGPGTRLTVT.